This TCR beta chain was observed in a study of Ad26.COV2.S vaccination and SARS-CoV-2 variants. For the study at large: The vaccine Ad26.COV2.S was put into the muscle once, or twice with 56 days between. Study conclusions and caveats: Spike-specific TCR breadth in vaccine recipients exceeded that seen in placebo recipients. Placebo recipients and vaccine recipients were similar in non-spike TCR breadth.

As concerns this clone: The antigen is undetermined.

Treatment meaning: around 19 received Ad26.COV2.S at low or high dose, single or two shots; roughly 5 received placebo; per-sample allocation not given. Samples analyzed were those drawn on day 63 after the first vaccine or placebo injection. Vaccine was an Ad26 vector expressing Wuhan-strain SARS-CoV-2 spike. Assay used: immunoSEQ multiplex PCR; TCRdb lists only in-frame clones, some missing. The sample holds about 400,000 clones; about 80% are singletons and the top ten take more than 7%. This CDR3 spans 15 amino acids. The germline gives CDR1 SGHRS, CDR2 YFSETQ. J gave up 4 bases and V 2 bases, and 5 bases lay outside the gene matches.

The sequence came from a person between 18 and 59 years old who received the Ad26.COV2.S COVID-19 vaccine or a placebo. This sequence joins TRBV5-1 and TRBJ2-3, with 9 nucleotides matching TRBD2. This sample comprised peripheral blood, obtained in a trial of Ad26.COV2.S vaccine versus placebo. CDR3 DNA: TGCGCCAGCAGCTTAGCGGGAGGCAATTCAGATACGCAGTATTTT. Translating it yields CASSLAGGNSDTQYF.